This TCR beta chain was sequenced during a study of CXCR3-negative and CXCR3-positive naive CD8 T cells. About the study: Sequencing brought in 120 million to 150 million TRB reads altogether, and each library got about 1.5 +/- 0.3 million.

Study-level findings and limits: Cryopreserved cells partially lost CXCR3 expression, and fresh PBMCs were used in most assays.

The method, 5' RACE with UMI labels, was used to prepare the TRB cDNA libraries. TCRdb re-called the 5' RACE reads; one entry per CDR3 protein, DNA not given. The listing contains 40,000 to 45,000 distinct CDR3 sequences. Points on this clonotype: Antigen specificity is unknown.

Germline-derived CDR1 and CDR2 are SEHNR and FQNEAQ (reference sequence). The CDR3 totals 15 residues. Sequenced input: memory CD8+ T cells from blood. The source is a human donor in good health. Some clones in this sample may be carry-over from other donors' samples. The chain carries TRBV7-9 and TRBJ1-1; TCRdb selects TRBD1, and the lack of DNA leaves this call unchecked. The CDR3 region is CASSRDRVGNTEVFF. The entire variable domain, with the rest obtained from reference TRBV7-9 and TRBJ1-1, is as follows: DTGVSQNPRHKITKRGQNVTFRCDPISEHNRLYWYRQTLGQGPEFLTYFQNEAQLEKSRLLSDRFSAERPKGSFSTLEIQRTEQGDSAMYLCASSRDRVGNTEVFFGQGTRLTVV.